A single sample is the source of the 9 T cell receptor beta chains below, sequenced in a study of shared clonotypes between healthy human individuals. Positively selected for CCR7, the CD45RO-negative cells used as naive CD8 cells excluded terminally differentiated effector memory CD45RA+ cells. Assay: immunoSEQ multiplex PCR; the TCRdb copy retains only in-frame clones and omits some. The sample contains some 2.1 million clones, about 93% of which appear only once. Sequencing was performed on naive CD8+ T cells from PBMCs. The receptor set was obtained from a man aged 18 to 29 in good health. Some clones in this sample may be carry-over from other donors' samples.

In regard to this clone: Other DNA variants within this sample encode the same CDR3. The chain combines TRBV9 with TRBJ2-7; 8 positions match TRBD2. The germline gives CDR1 SGDLS, CDR2 YYNGEE. With 0 bases clipped from V and 3 bases from J, the junction kept 2 bases outside the gene matches. This CDR3 has 14 amino acids. DNA for the CDR3: TGTGCCAGCAGCGTAGCTGGGACTAGCTACGAGCAGTACTTC. This sequence encodes CASSVAGTSYEQYF. The variable domain in full, completed from reference TRBV9 and TRBJ2-7, reads DSGVTQTPKHLITATGQRVTLRCSPRSGDLSVYWYQQSLDQGLQFLIQYYNGEERAKGNILERFSAQQFPDLHSELNLSSLELGDSALYFCASSVAGTSYEQYFGPGTRLTVT.

This clone was seen a single time. This chain connects TRBV4-2 to TRBJ2-7; 10 bases match TRBD2. CDR1 and CDR2 from the germline V gene are LGHNA and YNFKEQ. J lost 6 bases, V lost 1 base, and 9 bases had no gene match. The CDR3 runs 16 residues. The CDR3 DNA follows: TGTGCCAGCAGCCAAGGGGTGGGGCTAGCGGGAGTCGAGCAGTACTTC. It is translated as CASSQGVGLAGVEQYF.

The chain uses TRBV7-2 and TRBJ2-1; no clear D gene. CDR3 length: 16 amino acids. V was clipped by 2 bases and J by 1 base, with 12 bases between them. CDR1 and CDR2 (germline): SGHTA, FQGNSA. CDR3 loop: CASSLHGGRSYNEQFF. In DNA, the CDR3 is TGTGCCAGCAGCTTACATGGCGGTAGATCCTACAATGAGCAGTTCTTC.

As DNA, the CDR3 is TGTGCCAGCAGTCCTTCCTCGTTCCGGGGAGTTCACACTGAAGCTTTCTTT. Protein: CASSPSSFRGVHTEAFF. The rearrangement links TRBV27 to TRBJ1-1; D call uncertain. V was pared by 5 bases and J by 3 bases, with 22 bases between. CDR3 size: 17 residues. CDR1 and CDR2 (germline): MNHEY, SMNVEV (reference sequence).

This chain joins TRBV19 and TRBJ2-7; TRBD1 aligns across 9 bases. CDR3 length: 17 amino acids. The ends lost 3 bases at V and 5 bases at J; junction bases unmatched: 14. Germline loops: CDR1 LNHDA, CDR2 SQIVND (reference sequence). CDR3 bases: TGTGCCAGTAGTATTGTTCAAGGCGGGACAGGGCCGCACGAGCAGTACTTC. Amino acid sequence: CASSIVQGGTGPHEQYF.

The rearrangement links TRBV13 to TRBJ2-1; unclear D gene. The CDR3 has 15 residues. V gave up 3 bases and J gave up 4 bases, with 13 bases separating them. Germline-derived CDR1 and CDR2 are PRHDT and FYEKMQ (reference sequence). The chain's CDR3 is CASSFGRLTYNEQFF. The CDR3 DNA reads TGTGCCAGCAGCTTTGGCCGATTAACATACAATGAGCAGTTCTTC.

The rearrangement joins TRBV6-1 to TRBJ2-7, with D tentatively TRBD2 (5 bases). The CDR3 has 17 residues. Germline V gives CDR1 MNHNS, CDR2 SASEGT. Trimming cost V 0 bases and J 1 base, with 16 bases left between them. The CDR3 region has the DNA TGTGCCAGCAGTGAAGCCATCGGGATCGTAAGATCCTACGAGCAGTACTTC. Protein product: CASSEAIGIVRSYEQYF.

The J gene is TRBJ2-2, the V gene TRBV2; weak D call: TRBD1 (5 bases). The CDR3 loop spans 14 amino acids. Looked up from germline, CDR1 is SNHLY and CDR2 is FYNNEI. V dropped 6 bases and J dropped 6 bases, with 14 bases sitting between them. The CDR3 DNA reads as TGTGCCAGCAGGCCAGGCAGGGATGCCGGGGAGCTGTTTTTT. This translates into CASRPGRDAGELFF.

The chain combines TRBV5-6 with TRBJ2-3; D remains unclear. Germline V gives CDR1 SGHDT, CDR2 YYEEEE. The CDR3 has 15 amino acids. Trimming shortened V by 0 bases and J by 0 bases, and 8 bases separated the two germline ends. The CDR3 spells CASSLEDISTDTQYF. CDR3 in DNA: TGTGCCAGCAGCTTGGAGGATATCAGCACAGATACGCAGTATTTT.